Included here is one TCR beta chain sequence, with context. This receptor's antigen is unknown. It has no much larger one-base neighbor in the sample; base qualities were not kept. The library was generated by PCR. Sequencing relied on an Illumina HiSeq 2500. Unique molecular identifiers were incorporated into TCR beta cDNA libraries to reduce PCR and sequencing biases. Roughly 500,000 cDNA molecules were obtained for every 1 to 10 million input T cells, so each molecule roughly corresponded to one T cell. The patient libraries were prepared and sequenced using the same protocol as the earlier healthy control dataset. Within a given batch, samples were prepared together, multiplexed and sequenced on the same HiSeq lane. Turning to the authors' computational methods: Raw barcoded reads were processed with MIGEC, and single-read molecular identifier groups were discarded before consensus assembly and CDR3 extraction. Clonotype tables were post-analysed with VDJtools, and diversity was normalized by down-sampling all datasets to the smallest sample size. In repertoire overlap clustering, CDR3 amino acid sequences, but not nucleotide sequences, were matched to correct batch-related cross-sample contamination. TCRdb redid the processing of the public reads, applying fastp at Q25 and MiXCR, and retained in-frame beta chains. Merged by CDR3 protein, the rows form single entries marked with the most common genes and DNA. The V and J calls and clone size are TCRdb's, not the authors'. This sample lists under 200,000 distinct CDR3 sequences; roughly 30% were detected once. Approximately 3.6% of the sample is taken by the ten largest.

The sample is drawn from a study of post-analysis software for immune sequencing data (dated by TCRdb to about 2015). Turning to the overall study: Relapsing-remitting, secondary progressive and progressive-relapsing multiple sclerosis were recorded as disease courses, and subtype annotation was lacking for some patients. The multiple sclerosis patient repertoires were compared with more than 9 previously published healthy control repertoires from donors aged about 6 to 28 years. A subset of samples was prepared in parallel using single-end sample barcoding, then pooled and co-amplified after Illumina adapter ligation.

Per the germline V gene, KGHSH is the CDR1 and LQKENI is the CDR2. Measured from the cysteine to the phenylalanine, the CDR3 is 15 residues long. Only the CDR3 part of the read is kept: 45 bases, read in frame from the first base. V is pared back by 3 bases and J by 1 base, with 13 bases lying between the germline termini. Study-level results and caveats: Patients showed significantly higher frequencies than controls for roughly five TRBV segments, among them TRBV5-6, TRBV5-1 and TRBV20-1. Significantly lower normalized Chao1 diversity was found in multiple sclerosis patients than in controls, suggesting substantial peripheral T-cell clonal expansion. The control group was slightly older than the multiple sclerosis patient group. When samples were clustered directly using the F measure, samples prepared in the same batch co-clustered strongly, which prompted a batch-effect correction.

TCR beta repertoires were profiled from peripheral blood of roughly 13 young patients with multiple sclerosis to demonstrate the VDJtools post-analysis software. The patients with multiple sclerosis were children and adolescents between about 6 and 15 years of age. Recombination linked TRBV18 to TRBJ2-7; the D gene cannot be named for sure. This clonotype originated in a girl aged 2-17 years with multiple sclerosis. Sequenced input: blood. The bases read TGTGCCAGCTCACCCTCGGCCTTTAATTCCTACGAGCAGTACTTC. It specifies CASSPSAFNSYEQYF. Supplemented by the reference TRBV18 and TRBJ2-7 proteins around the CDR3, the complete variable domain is NAGVMQNPRHLVRRRGQEARLRCSPMKGHSHVYWYRQLPEEGLKFMVYLQKENIIDESGMPKERFSAEFPKEGPSILRIQQVVRGDSAAYFCASSPSAFNSYEQYFGPGTRLTVT.